What follows are 18 T cell receptor beta chains derived from one specimen sequenced in a study of cytomegalovirus exposure and HLA in healthy donors. The PCR ran on 60 Vbeta and 13 Jbeta primers. Sequenced by immunoSEQ multiplex PCR; TCRdb stores in-frame clones only, minus some. Among 90,000 to 120,000 clones listed, approximately 70% were seen once. Sequenced: PBMCs. These receptors were taken from a man aged 35 to 55 in good health and CMV-seropositive.

This clone was recorded a few times. The V gene is TRBV5-4, the J gene TRBJ2-3; 12 nucleotides agree with TRBD2. The length of the CDR3 is 17 residues. CDR1 and CDR2 (germline): SGHNT, YYREEE (reference sequence). J lost 2 bases, V lost 4 bases, and 8 bases had no gene match. This CDR3 reads CASSPTGLAGFTDTQYF. CDR3 bases: TGTGCCAGCAGCCCGACCGGACTAGCGGGGTTCACAGATACGCAGTATTTT.

The chain has TRBV6-6 and TRBJ2-7; unclear D gene. With 0 bases removed from V and 0 bases from J, the gap between germline ends came to 12 bases. Germline CDR1 and CDR2: MNHNY and SVGAGI (reference sequence). The CDR3 runs 16 residues. The CDR3 here is CASSYSPSGYSYEQYF. The CDR3 bases are TGTGCCAGCAGTTACTCGCCTTCGGGTTACTCCTACGAGCAGTACTTC.

The CDR3 region is CASSLRVVSGAYEQYF. DNA of the CDR3: TGTGCCAGCAGCCTGAGGGTGGTTAGCGGGGCCTACGAGCAGTACTTC. The gene calls are TRBV4-2 and TRBJ2-7; 8 bases map to TRBD2. This CDR3 has 16 amino acids. J gave up 2 bases and V 4 bases, and 10 bases lay outside the gene matches. Germline V lookup: CDR1 LGHNA, CDR2 YNFKEQ.

In DNA, the CDR3 is TGTGCCAGCAGTTTGTTCGTAGCGGGAGGGCCGACCGGGGAGCTGTTTTTT. The encoded protein is CASSLFVAGGPTGELFF. The chain is built from TRBV27 and TRBJ2-2; 11 nucleotides match TRBD2. The germline V gene encodes CDR1 MNHEY and CDR2 SMNVEV (reference sequence). The CDR3 totals 17 residues. V trimming: 3 bases; J trimming: 5 bases; junction bases outside the gene matches: 8.

The chain combines TRBV7-2 with TRBJ2-3, with a tentative D call TRBD1 (6 bases). This CDR3 has 14 residues. The V gene lost 2 bases and the J gene lost 6 bases, with 12 bases spanning the gap. CDR1 is SGHTA and CDR2 is FQGNSA in the germline V gene. Here the CDR3 reads CASSLTGGHDTQYF. The DNA of the CDR3 is TGTGCCAGCAGCTTAACTGGGGGCCACGATACGCAGTATTTT.

The V call is TRBV4-3, the J call TRBJ2-7; 11 nucleotides agree with TRBD2. There are 14 residues in the CDR3. V shed 4 bases, J shed 3 bases, and the junction held 2 bases outside the gene matches. In germline, CDR1 is LGHNA, CDR2 YSLEER. CDR3 sequence: CASSPGLAVYEQYF. CDR3 DNA: TGCGCCAGCAGCCCGGGACTAGCGGTCTACGAGCAGTACTTC.

This clone was detected once. The chain uses TRBV4-2 and TRBJ2-7, with D possibly matching TRBD2 (6 bases). CDR3 length: 15 residues. V was clipped by 0 bases and J by 2 bases, with 11 bases between them. Germline CDR1 LGHNA, CDR2 YNFKEQ. The CDR3 protein is CASSQEGTYAYEQYF. CDR3 bases: TGTGCCAGCAGCCAAGAAGGGACTTATGCCTACGAGCAGTACTTC.

The chain links TRBV27 to TRBJ1-2; 8 nucleotides agree with TRBD1. Looked up from germline, CDR1 is MNHEY and CDR2 is SMNVEV (reference sequence). The ends lost 2 bases at V and 4 bases at J; junction bases unmatched: 6. The CDR3 is 15 amino acids. CDR3: CASSLKGGTGYGYTF. The CDR3 DNA reads TGTGCCAGCAGTTTAAAGGGCGGGACAGGCTATGGCTACACCTTC.

This clone was seen only a few times. This chain uses TRBV7-3 with TRBJ1-2; tentatively, D is TRBD1 (6 bases). The V gene lost 5 bases and the J gene lost 4 bases, with 11 bases spanning the gap. The germline V gene has CDR1 SGHTA and CDR2 FQGTGA. This CDR3 spans 13 amino acids. Written as DNA, the CDR3 is TGTGCCAGCAGCGCAGGGGCAGCCTATGGCTACACCTTC. Translating it yields CASSAGAAYGYTF.

This clone was counted a single time. The chain links TRBV6-6 to TRBJ2-7, with 8 bases identical to TRBD1. The V segment lost 6 bases and the J segment 6 bases; nucleotides outside the gene matches: 7. Looked up from germline, CDR1 is MNHNY and CDR2 is SVGAGI (reference sequence). The CDR3 runs to 13 residues. CDR3 residues: CASRSGQAGEQYF. CDR3 nucleotide sequence: TGTGCCAGCAGATCGGGACAGGCGGGCGAGCAGTACTTC.

This rearrangement joins TRBV7-9 to TRBJ1-1; D remains ambiguous. The CDR3 covers 12 residues. The germline V gene has CDR1 SEHNR and CDR2 FQNEAQ (reference sequence). With 1 base removed from V and 5 bases from J, the gap between germline ends came to 5 bases. CDR3 in amino acids: CASSLDLTEAFF. DNA of the CDR3: TGTGCCAGCAGCTTAGACCTAACTGAAGCTTTCTTT.

This chain uses TRBV5-1 with TRBJ2-6; unclear D gene. The CDR3 spans 13 residues. V was clipped by 7 bases and J by 2 bases, with 7 bases between them. CDR1 SGHRS and CDR2 YFSETQ come from the germline V gene. The CDR3 is CASLSAGANVLTF. The CDR3 nucleotides are TGCGCCAGCCTTTCAGCTGGGGCCAACGTCCTGACTTTC.

For this clone: At one of its ends the junction is not consistent with the germline gene, which may arise from a read error. Distinct nucleotide sequences in the sample also encode this CDR3. V usage is TRBV30 and J usage is TRBJ1-1; the D is unclear. The CDR3 extends over 13 amino acids. The germline V gene has CDR1 GTSNPN and CDR2 SVGIG (reference sequence). The CDR3 DNA follows: TGTGCCTGGAAGGGAGCTATGAACACCGAAGCTTTCTTT. Its translation is CAWKGAMNTEAFF.

Only one count was recorded for this clone. V is TRBV27 and J is TRBJ2-2; D is unresolved. Germline V lookup: CDR1 MNHEY, CDR2 SMNVEV (reference sequence). The CDR3 has 13 residues. Deletions cut 5 bases from V and 2 bases from J, with 6 bases between. CDR3 amino acids: CASSQINTGELFF. CDR3 DNA: TGTGCCAGCAGTCAGATTAACACCGGGGAGCTGTTTTTT.

This chain uses TRBV7-3 with TRBJ2-2, with 9 bases matching TRBD2. Germline V gene data show CDR1 as SGHTA and CDR2 as FQGTGA. The CDR3 runs to 16 residues. V dropped 5 bases and J dropped 3; count of bases not matched to a gene: 7. The CDR3 sequence is CASSPGPSGDTGELFF. CDR3 bases: TGTGCCAGCAGCCCTGGCCCTAGCGGGGACACCGGGGAGCTGTTTTTT. The full variable domain, its missing parts supplied by reference TRBV7-3 and TRBJ2-2, is GAGVSQTPSNKVTEKGKYVELRCDPISGHTALYWYRQSLGQGPEFLIYFQGTGAADDSGLPNDRFFAVRPEGSVSTLKIQRTERGDSAVYLCASSPGPSGDTGELFFGEGSRLTVL.

The rearrangement joins TRBV5-1 to TRBJ2-3; no firm D call. CDR1 and CDR2 from the germline V gene are SGHRS and YFSETQ. CDR3 length: 15 amino acids. V was clipped by 0 bases and J by 0 bases, with 8 bases between them. The CDR3 here is CASSLVRSSTDTQYF. The CDR3 nucleotides are TGCGCCAGCAGCTTGGTCAGGTCTAGCACAGATACGCAGTATTTT. The full variable domain, completed using reference TRBV5-1 and TRBJ2-3, is KAGVTQTPRYLIKTRGQQVTLSCSPISGHRSVSWYQQTPGQGLQFLFEYFSETQRNKGNFPGRFSGRQFSNSRSEMNVSTLELGDSALYLCASSLVRSSTDTQYFGPGTRLTVL.

The V and J genes are TRBV4-3 and TRBJ2-3; 9 nucleotides line up with TRBD2. Germline V gene lookup returns CDR1 LGHNA and CDR2 YSLEER. J was trimmed by 7 bases and V by 1 base; bases with no gene match: 6. The CDR3 extends over 15 amino acids. The CDR3 protein is CASSQGGRAKNTQYF. CDR3 bases: TGCGCCAGCAGCCAAGGCGGGAGGGCCAAGAATACGCAGTATTTT.

The CDR3 loop reads CASSDTGPETQYF. The CDR3 region has the DNA TGTGCCAGCAGTGATACAGGGCCAGAGACCCAGTACTTC. This chain connects TRBV6-1 to TRBJ2-5, with D tentatively TRBD1 (6 bases). The V end lost 3 bases, the J end lost 4 bases, and 9 bases lay between the germline ends. Germline CDR1 MNHNS, CDR2 SASEGT. The CDR3 consists of 13 residues.